The present entry profiles one T cell receptor beta chain with its context. The sample comes from a study of blood T cell repertoires in COVID-19. Overall study context: The United States, Italy and Spain supplied acute and convalescent COVID-19 samples. The cDNA or gDNA used as material had been derived from T cells, B-cell-depleted T cells, or PBMCs.

Source study methods: Estimated nucleated cell counts came from reference gene primer amplification. The data were produced by immunoSEQ multiplex PCR, yet TCRdb's version contains in-frame clones alone and is incomplete. Clonal size and the V and J genes are those of that table, whereas D and trimming came from the DNA. The sample has tens of thousands of clones; 82% are singletons. The sequencing sample was made of peripheral blood. The sequence was collected from a human donor with acute or convalescent COVID-19. The donor label of this sample is uncertain.

CDR3 region: CASSGTGLLTEAFF. CDR3 sequence (DNA): TGTGCCAGCAGTGGGACAGGGCTGCTGACTGAAGCTTTCTTT. The chain couples TRBV28 to TRBJ1-1, with 9 positions matching TRBD1. Trimming took 5 bases from V and 5 from J; bases not matched to a gene: 6. The CDR3 consists of 14 residues. Germline V lookup: CDR1 MDHEN, CDR2 SYDVKM. The full variable domain, in which reference TRBV28 and TRBJ1-1 provide the parts outside the CDR3, is DVKVTQSSRYLVKRTGEKVFLECVQDMDHENMFWYRQDPGLGLRLIYFSYDVKMKEKGDIPEGYSVSREKKERFSLILESASTNQTSMYLCASSGTGLLTEAFFGQGTRLTVV.